What follows is one TCR beta chain and its context. These data originate in a study of blood T cell repertoires in COVID-19. Source study methods: How many nucleated cells were present was estimated from reference gene primer amplification. Method: immunoSEQ multiplex PCR; TCRdb's copy keeps in-frame clones and lacks some. V, J and clone size are taken as reported in that table, and D and trimming were inferred from the DNA itself. The sample contains 330,000 or so clones, about 88% of which appear only once. Germline V gene sequence: CDR1 WNHNN, CDR2 SYGVQD (reference sequence). Trimming stripped 6 bases from V and 3 bases from J, with 9 bases between. The CDR3 extends over 12 amino acids.

This sequence originates from a woman in her 30s who had been exposed to COVID-19. This sequence joins TRBV10-1 and TRBJ2-7, with D perhaps matching TRBD2 (5 bases). Sequences were obtained from PBMCs or T cells enriched from blood (not recorded which). CDR3 DNA: TGCGCCAGCAGCCCCGGGATCTACGAGCAGTACTTC. Protein: CASSPGIYEQYF.